Given below is one TCR beta chain in context. Its target is not known. The data originate from a study of blood T cells in healthy people across ages. The study, taken as a whole, reports: Per million T cells, the diversity of TCR beta decreased roughly linearly as age advanced. Estimates of diversity drawn from one million T cells were considered underestimates.

A sample-barcoded 5' primer and a J-beta primer mix were used in a second PCR of roughly 7 to 11 cycles. One entry per CDR3 protein, called by TCRdb with MiXCR from the 5' RACE reads. This table holds under 750,000 distinct CDR3 sequences, around half found once. With each sample, at least 5.5 micrograms of total RNA were extracted. The germline CDR1 and CDR2 sequences are DFQATT and SNEGSKA (reference sequence). This CDR3 region has 14 residues. V shed 1 base, J shed 1 base, and the junction held 4 bases outside the gene matches. The specimen sequenced was blood. This chain joins TRBV20-1 and TRBJ2-7; 7 bases fit TRBD2. The receptor's source is a man older than 75 in good health. This CDR3 is CSARVGGESYEQYF. The CDR3, as DNA: TGCAGTGCTAGAGTGGGGGGGGAATCCTACGAGCAGTACTTC.